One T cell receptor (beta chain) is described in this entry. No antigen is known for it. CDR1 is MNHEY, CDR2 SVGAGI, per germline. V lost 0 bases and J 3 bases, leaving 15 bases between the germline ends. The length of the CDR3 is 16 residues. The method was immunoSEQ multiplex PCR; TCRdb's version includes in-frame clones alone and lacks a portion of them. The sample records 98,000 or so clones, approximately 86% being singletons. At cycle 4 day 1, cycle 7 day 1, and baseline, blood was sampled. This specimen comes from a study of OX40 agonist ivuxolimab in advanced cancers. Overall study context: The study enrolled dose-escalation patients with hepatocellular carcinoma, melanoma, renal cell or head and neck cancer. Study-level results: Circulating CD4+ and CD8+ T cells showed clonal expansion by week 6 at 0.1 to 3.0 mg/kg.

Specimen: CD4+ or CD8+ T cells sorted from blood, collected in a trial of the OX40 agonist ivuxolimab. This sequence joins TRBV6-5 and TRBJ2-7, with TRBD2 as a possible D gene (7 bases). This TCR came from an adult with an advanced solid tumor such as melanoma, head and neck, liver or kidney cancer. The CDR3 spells CASSYSGGREIYEQYV. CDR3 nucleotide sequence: TGTGCCAGCAGTTACTCGGGGGGGCGGGAGATCTACGAGCAGTACGTC.